This T cell receptor (beta chain) was identified during a study of blood T cell repertoires in COVID-19. Study-level information: Italy, Spain and the United States were the sources of the convalescent and acute COVID-19 samples.

Method: immunoSEQ multiplex PCR; TCRdb's copy keeps in-frame clones and lacks some. The sample holds hundreds of thousands of clones, approximately 82% seen once. The CDR3 is 16 residues long. Germline V gene data show CDR1 as LNHDA and CDR2 as SQIVND (reference sequence). Germline trimming cut 6 bases from V and 0 bases from J; bases unmatched to any gene: 6. Input material: PBMCs or T cells enriched from blood (not recorded which). The sequence was obtained from a man between 40 and 49 years old who had been exposed to COVID-19. The V gene is TRBV19, the J gene TRBJ2-3, with 10 bases fitting TRBD1. The CDR3 sequence is CASRRTGGSSTDTQYF. DNA for the CDR3: TGTGCCAGTAGAAGGACAGGGGGGAGTAGCACAGATACGCAGTATTTT.